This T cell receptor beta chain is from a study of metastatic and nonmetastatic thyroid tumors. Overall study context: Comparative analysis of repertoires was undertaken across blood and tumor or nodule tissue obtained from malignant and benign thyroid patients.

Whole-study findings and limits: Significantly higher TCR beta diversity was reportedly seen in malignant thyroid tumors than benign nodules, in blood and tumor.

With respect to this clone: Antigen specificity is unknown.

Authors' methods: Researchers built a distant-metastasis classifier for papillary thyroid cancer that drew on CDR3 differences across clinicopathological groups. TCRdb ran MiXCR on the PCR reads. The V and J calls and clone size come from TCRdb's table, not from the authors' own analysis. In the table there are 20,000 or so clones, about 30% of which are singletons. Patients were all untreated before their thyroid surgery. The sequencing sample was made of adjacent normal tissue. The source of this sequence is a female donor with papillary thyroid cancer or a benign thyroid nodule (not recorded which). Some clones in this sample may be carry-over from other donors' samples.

The CDR3 coding sequence is TGTGCCAGCAGTGGGGCGGGAGGATCAGAGACCCAGTACTTC. Protein: CASSGAGGSETQYF. The chain links TRBV2 to TRBJ2-5; 8 bases are a match to TRBD2. Germline V CDR1 and CDR2: SNHLY, FYNNEI. The CDR3 sequence is 14 residues long. V was pared by 4 bases and J by 4 bases, with 5 bases of the junction left unmatched.